This T cell receptor beta chain was sequenced in a study of PD-1 blockade in classical Hodgkin lymphoma. A word on this clone: Antigen unknown.

Documented time point: newly diagnosed, previously untreated cHL patient sample. Out of thawed PBMCs, magnetic negative selection purified CD4+ T cells. It was PBMCs in newly diagnosed, untreated classical Hodgkin lymphoma that served as comparison. The repertoire was sequenced with immunoSEQ multiplex PCR; TCRdb's copy has only in-frame clones and lacks some. This sample has about 32,000 clones, with 88% found just once. Overall study results and limits: Newly diagnosed patients reportedly had lower baseline TCR diversity than healthy donors. Causes of the repertoire differences remain undefined, possibly disease activity or prior therapy.

CDR3 length equals 14 residues. V lost 3 bases, J lost 9 bases, and 21 bases lay in between. CDR1 SQVTM and CDR2 ANQGSEA come from the germline V gene. Sample: CD4+ T cells from blood. The TCR sequence derives from a human donor with classical Hodgkin lymphoma. The J gene is TRBJ2-7, the V gene TRBV29-1; D possibly corresponds to TRBD2 (7 bases). The CDR3 spells CSVETGGGGVAQYF. Written as DNA, the CDR3 is TGCAGCGTTGAGACGGGGGGAGGGGGGGTAGCGCAGTACTTC.